One sample yielded the 25 T cell receptor beta chains listed below, sequenced in a study of OX40 agonist ivuxolimab in advanced cancers. The data were produced by immunoSEQ multiplex PCR, yet TCRdb's version contains in-frame clones alone and is incomplete. Of about 89,000 clones in the sample, 86% were seen once. Sequenced here: CD4+ or CD8+ T cells sorted from blood, sampled in a trial of the OX40 agonist ivuxolimab. These receptor sequences come from an adult with an advanced solid tumor such as melanoma, head and neck, liver or kidney cancer.

The chain links TRBV5-1 to TRBJ1-1; D remains ambiguous. Looked up from germline, CDR1 is SGHRS and CDR2 is YFSETQ. The CDR3 is 14 residues long. Deletions cut 4 bases from V and 5 bases from J, with 15 bases between. The DNA for the CDR3 is TGCGCCAGCAGCGGAGGAATAATGAGGACTGAAGCTTTCTTT. Amino acid sequence: CASSGGIMRTEAFF.

The chain combines TRBV2 with TRBJ1-6; D is unresolved. The V end was cut by 6 bases, the J end by 10 bases, with 13 bases between. Germline CDR1 reads SNHLY; CDR2 reads FYNNEI. The CDR3 is 13 residues long. CDR3 loop: CASRERERSPLHF. The DNA of the CDR3 is TGTGCCAGCAGGGAGCGGGAGCGGTCACCCCTCCACTTT.

V is TRBV18 and J is TRBJ1-1; 7 bases are shared with TRBD1. This CDR3 has 16 residues. V was clipped by 2 bases and J by 10 bases; unmatched bases: 16. The germline V gene has CDR1 KGHSH and CDR2 LQKENI. This CDR3 is CASSPAPGGLETRAFF. CDR3 DNA: TGTGCCAGCTCACCAGCACCAGGGGGGCTGGAAACCAGAGCTTTCTTT.

This clone showed up just a few times. The chain uses TRBV27 and TRBJ2-1; D not resolved. Trimming removed 2 bases at V and 5 bases at J, with 10 bases between. The germline V gene encodes CDR1 MNHEY and CDR2 SMNVEV (reference sequence). This CDR3 region has 14 residues. The CDR3 sequence is CASSLPGPHNEQFF. CDR3 sequence (DNA): TGTGCCAGCAGTTTACCCGGACCTCACAATGAGCAGTTCTTC.

This clone showed up just once. This chain joins TRBV30 and TRBJ2-3; D gene unclear. V lost 5 bases and J lost 5, with 11 bases in between. The germline CDR1 and CDR2 sequences are GTSNPN and SVGIG (reference sequence). This CDR3 has 12 amino acids. The CDR3 reads CAWSLARDTQYF. The CDR3 region has the DNA TGTGCCTGGTCCTTGGCGAGAGATACGCAGTATTTT.

Details on this clone: The germline gene is not matched at one end of the junction; a read error may be the cause. Other DNA sequences from this sample encode an identical CDR3 as well. The chain couples TRBV27 to TRBJ1-1; D possibly corresponds to TRBD1 (6 bases). CDR1 is MNHEY, CDR2 SMNVEV, per germline (reference sequence). CDR3 length: 15 residues. CDR3 residues: CASSLSPGVNTEAFF. CDR3 DNA sequence: TGTGCCAGCAGCTTATCCCCAGGGGTGAACACTGAAGCTTTCTTT.

The chain couples TRBV30 to TRBJ1-6; D is uncertain. V shed 0 bases and J shed 7 bases, with 4 bases lying between them. Germline values: CDR1 GTSNPN, CDR2 SVGIG (reference sequence). The CDR3 spans 12 residues. Written as DNA, the CDR3 is TGTGCCTGGAGTGTCGGGAATTCACCCCTCCACTTT. This sequence encodes CAWSVGNSPLHF.

The CDR3 DNA reads as TGTGCCAGCACCCAAATTAGGTTCTACGAGCAGTACTTC. This codes for CASTQIRFYEQYF. The V gene is TRBV6-5, the J gene TRBJ2-7; the D is unclear. Germline V CDR1 and CDR2: MNHEY, SVGAGI. The CDR3 length is 13 residues. V was shortened by 7 bases and J by 3 bases, with 13 bases between the two germline ends.

The chain couples TRBV6-5 to TRBJ2-5, with D perhaps being TRBD1 or TRBD2 (5 bases each). Germline CDR1 is MNHEY and CDR2 is SVGAGI. Trimming took 3 bases from V and 3 from J, leaving 11 bases between them. The CDR3 spans 14 residues. For the CDR3, the DNA is TGTGCCAGCAGTTATAAGAGGGGCAAAGAGACCCAGTACTTC. Its protein product is CASSYKRGKETQYF.

This clone has more than one count but fewer than ten. J is TRBJ1-5 and V is TRBV11-2; no firm D call. Germline V gene data show CDR1 as SGHAT and CDR2 as FQNNGV. The CDR3 contains 14 residues. The germline V and J ends were trimmed by 0 bases and 9 bases, with 12 bases remaining between them. The CDR3 here is CASSLERSLGPQHF. The CDR3 DNA is TGTGCCAGCAGCTTAGAACGGAGCTTGGGGCCCCAGCATTTT.

This chain connects TRBV27 to TRBJ2-7; TRBD2 matches at 11 bases. Germline values: CDR1 MNHEY, CDR2 SMNVEV (reference sequence). Unmatched junction bases numbered 7, after V lost 4 bases and J lost 5 bases. The CDR3 consists of 15 residues. CDR3 sequence: CASSSIAGGPNEQYF. CDR3 coding DNA: TGTGCCAGCAGTTCCATAGCGGGAGGGCCTAACGAGCAGTACTTC.

This clone showed up just once. The V and J genes are TRBV7-2 and TRBJ1-5; the D gene is possibly TRBD1 (5 bases). CDR1 and CDR2 (germline): SGHTA, FQGNSA. V shed 5 bases and J shed 6 bases, with 14 bases lying between them. CDR3 length equals 14 residues. The CDR3 DNA is TGTGCCAGCAGCCGCCCAGGGAAGGGTCAGCCCCAGCATTTT. The encoded protein is CASSRPGKGQPQHF. The entire variable domain, with the rest obtained from reference TRBV7-2 and TRBJ1-5, is as follows: GAGVSQSPSNKVTEKGKDVELRCDPISGHTALYWYRQSLGQGLEFLIYFQGNSAPDKSGLPSDRFSAERTGGSVSTLTIQRTQQEDSAVYLCASSRPGKGQPQHFGDGTRLSIL.

The J gene is TRBJ2-1, the V gene TRBV11-2; D assignment may be TRBD1 or TRBD2 (5 bases each). The ends were cut back, 5 bases at V and 0 bases at J, with 11 bases in the middle. Germline CDR1 reads SGHAT; CDR2 reads FQNNGV. The CDR3 contains 15 residues. The CDR3 loop is CASSSGTSSYNEQFF. The DNA for the CDR3 is TGTGCCAGCAGCAGTGGGACGAGCTCCTACAATGAGCAGTTCTTC. The whole variable domain, remainder taken from reference TRBV11-2 and TRBJ2-1, is EAGVAQSPRYKIIEKRQSVAFWCNPISGHATLYWYQQILGQGPKLLIQFQNNGVVDDSQLPKDRFSAERLKGVDSTLKIQPAKLEDSAVYLCASSSGTSSYNEQFFGPGTRLTVL.

This clone was seen more than once but under ten times. V gene TRBV5-1 combines with J gene TRBJ2-5, with D perhaps TRBD1 or TRBD2 (6 bases each). The germline gives CDR1 SGHRS, CDR2 YFSETQ. The V end lost 1 base, the J end lost 1 base, and 11 bases lay between the germline ends. The CDR3 totals 15 residues. The CDR3 loop reads CASSLPTGAQETQYF. The DNA of the CDR3 is TGCGCCAGCAGCTTGCCAACGGGGGCCCAAGAGACCCAGTACTTC.

This chain's CDR3 is CASRERGSNEAFF. The CDR3 DNA reads TGTGCCAGCAGGGAAAGGGGGAGTAATGAAGCTTTCTTT. The V call is TRBV2, the J call TRBJ1-1; weak D call: TRBD1 (6 bases). This CDR3 is built from 13 residues. Germline loops: CDR1 SNHLY, CDR2 FYNNEI. V was pared by 6 bases and J by 7 bases, with 15 bases between.

The genes are TRBV7-9 and TRBJ2-4; TRBD1 or TRBD2 may be the D gene (5 bases each). Trimming shortened V by 1 base and J by 2 bases, and 9 bases separated the two germline ends. The CDR3 covers 15 residues. Germline V gene data show CDR1 as SEHNR and CDR2 as FQNEAQ (reference sequence). The DNA of the CDR3 is TGTGCCAGCAGCTTAGGGTGGGGGACCAAAAACATTCAGTACTTC. Translated: CASSLGWGTKNIQYF.

This rearrangement joins TRBV7-3 to TRBJ2-3; D may be TRBD1 (6 bases). The CDR3 runs 14 residues. V was trimmed by 3 bases and J by 3 bases, leaving 10 bases between them. Germline V lookup: CDR1 SGHTA, CDR2 FQGTGA. The CDR3 spells CASSFTGSTDTQYF. CDR3 DNA sequence: TGTGCCAGCAGCTTCACAGGGTCGACAGATACGCAGTATTTT. The whole variable domain, filled in from reference TRBV7-3 and TRBJ2-3, reads GAGVSQTPSNKVTEKGKYVELRCDPISGHTALYWYRQSLGQGPEFLIYFQGTGAADDSGLPNDRFFAVRPEGSVSTLKIQRTERGDSAVYLCASSFTGSTDTQYFGPGTRLTVL.

This clone appeared a single time. The chain links TRBV7-6 to TRBJ2-7; a possible D gene is TRBD2 (6 bases). The V end lost 4 bases, the J end lost 5 bases, and 15 bases lay between the germline ends. There are 14 residues in the CDR3. Germline V gene sequence: CDR1 SGHVS, CDR2 FNYEAQ. CDR3 nucleotide sequence: TGTGCCAGCAGCTGGGTGGAGACTAGTCACGAGCAGTACTTC. Translating gives CASSWVETSHEQYF.

The CDR3 sequence is CASSLRGQGGYEQYF. CDR3 nucleotides: TGTGCCAGCAGTCTGCGGGGACAGGGAGGCTACGAGCAGTACTTC. V usage is TRBV27 and J usage is TRBJ2-7; 9 nucleotides line up with TRBD1. The CDR3 loop spans 15 amino acids. The J segment lost 3 bases and the V segment lost 5 bases, leaving 8 bases of the junction unmatched. CDR1 MNHEY and CDR2 SMNVEV come from the germline V gene (reference sequence).

This chain joins TRBV5-1 and TRBJ1-4; D unclear. V lost 7 bases and J lost 1, with 17 bases in between. Germline loops: CDR1 SGHRS, CDR2 YFSETQ. CDR3 length: 16 amino acids. Here the CDR3 DNA reads TGCGCCAGCTCCCCGGGTCCGGGTCGAACTAATGAAAAACTGTTTTTT. It yields the protein CASSPGPGRTNEKLFF.

The chain couples TRBV19 to TRBJ2-2; 14 nucleotides align to TRBD2. From germline, CDR1 is LNHDA and CDR2 SQIVND (reference sequence). The CDR3 covers 18 residues. With V trimmed by 5 bases and J by 1 base, 6 bases remained unmatched. The CDR3 DNA reads as TGTGCCAGTAGTTCTCCGGGACTAGCGGGGGTGAACACCGGGGAGCTGTTTTTT. Translation gives CASSSPGLAGVNTGELFF.

The V gene is TRBV27, the J gene TRBJ2-6; D not resolved. V was pared by 3 bases and J by 4 bases, with 7 bases between. The CDR3 totals 14 residues. From germline, CDR1 is MNHEY and CDR2 SMNVEV (reference sequence). The CDR3, as DNA: TGTGCCAGCAGTTTCGTGGGCGGGGCCAACGTCCTGACTTTC. This gives the protein CASSFVGGANVLTF.

This clone has a single count. CDR3 in DNA: TGCGCCAGCAGCTTGTTGGACAGCTACGAGCAGTACTTC. Protein product: CASSLLDSYEQYF. The J gene is TRBJ2-7, the V gene TRBV5-1, with D possibly being TRBD1 (6 bases). Trimming stripped 1 base from V and 3 bases from J, with 8 bases between. In germline, CDR1 is SGHRS, CDR2 YFSETQ. The CDR3 length is 13 residues. The variable domain in full, completed from reference TRBV5-1 and TRBJ2-7, reads KAGVTQTPRYLIKTRGQQVTLSCSPISGHRSVSWYQQTPGQGLQFLFEYFSETQRNKGNFPGRFSGRQFSNSRSEMNVSTLELGDSALYLCASSLLDSYEQYFGPGTRLTVT.

The sample holds one count of this clone. This chain joins TRBV25-1 and TRBJ1-1; D not resolved. This CDR3 is 10 amino acids long. The V and J ends lost 4 bases and 4 bases respectively, with 1 base between them. The germline gives CDR1 MGHDK, CDR2 SYGVNS. CDR3 bases: TGTGCCAGCAGTGGCACTGAAGCTTTCTTT. Translating gives CASSGTEAFF.

This clone was seen just once. The chain links TRBV5-1 to TRBJ1-1, with D possibly matching TRBD1 (5 bases). Germline-derived CDR1 and CDR2 are SGHRS and YFSETQ. V lost 2 bases and J 4 bases, leaving 12 bases between the germline ends. This CDR3 comprises 14 residues. CDR3 sequence: CASSFGGRSTEAFF. In nucleotides, the CDR3 is TGCGCCAGCAGCTTCGGGGGACGTTCCACTGAAGCTTTCTTT.